The 29 T cell receptor beta chains listed next were all sequenced from one sample in a study of blood T cell repertoires in COVID-19 (dated by TCRdb to about 2020). Libraries came from the immunoSEQ multiplex PCR assay. TCRdb took over this immuneACCESS table, retaining in-frame rearrangements with V and J assigned. Such tables are incomplete; in checked studies, under half of the missing clones stem from an unresolved V gene, and the remainder is unexplained. The sample profile shows 100,000 to 150,000 clones; 85% to 90% of them were found once. The ten largest clones capture more than 25% of the sample. The sequencing input was peripheral blood. These receptors all come from a woman aged 70-85 years with acute or convalescent COVID-19.

The chain carries TRBV5-1 and TRBJ2-3, with unresolved D. The CDR3 contains 14 residues. CDR1 is SGHRS and CDR2 is YFSETQ in the germline V gene. Trimming took 5 bases from V and 0 from J, leaving 10 bases between them. The CDR3 sequence: CASRSAASTDTQYF. CDR3 bases: TGCGCCAGCAGATCGGCGGCTAGCACAGATACGCAGTATTTT.

The rearrangement joins TRBV11-3 to TRBJ2-1, with D uncertain. Germline V gives CDR1 SGHNT, CDR2 YENEEA. Trimming cost V 5 bases and J 8 bases, with 19 bases left between them. This CDR3 contains 15 residues. In DNA, the CDR3 is TGTGCCAGCAGCGTCACTGCCGGGTCTGTGTATGAGCAGTTCTTC. Residues: CASSVTAGSVYEQFF.

The CDR3: CASSSGDFERQNIQYF. CDR3 in DNA: TGCGCCAGCAGCTCCGGAGACTTCGAGCGCCAAAACATTCAGTACTTC. This chain links TRBV5-1 with TRBJ2-4; D is undetermined. The CDR3 has 16 residues. V was pared by 3 bases and J by 5 bases, with 18 bases between. The germline V gene encodes CDR1 SGHRS and CDR2 YFSETQ.

The CDR3 protein is CASSQDGRGNYEQYF. Here the CDR3 DNA reads TGTGCCAGCAGCCAAGATGGAAGGGGGAACTACGAGCAGTACTTC. The gene calls are TRBV3-1 (or the pseudogene TRBV3-2) and TRBJ2-7, with D perhaps TRBD1 (6 bases). This CDR3 contains 15 residues. Trimming shortened V by 0 bases and J by 3 bases, and 12 bases separated the two germline ends. CDR1 is LGHDT, CDR2 YNNKEL, per germline (reference sequence).

The V call is TRBV30, the J call TRBJ1-5; a weak D match, TRBD1 (5 bases). The germline V and J ends were trimmed by 5 bases and 7 bases, with 15 bases remaining between them. The germline V gene encodes CDR1 GTSNPN and CDR2 SVGIG (reference sequence). The CDR3 is made up of 13 amino acids. CDR3 DNA sequence: TGTGCCTGGTCACCTCAGGGTGGCCAGCCCCAGCATTTT. It yields the protein CAWSPQGGQPQHF.

The chain is built from TRBV5-4 and TRBJ2-7; 8 bases line up with TRBD1. V was pared by 4 bases and J by 1 base, with 7 bases of the junction left unmatched. The germline gives CDR1 SGHNT, CDR2 YYREEE (reference sequence). The CDR3 is 15 residues long. In DNA form, the CDR3 reads TGTGCCAGCAGCACCCCGGGACAGGCTTCCTACGAGCAGTACTTC. The encoded protein is CASSTPGQASYEQYF. Full variable domain (outside the CDR3, taken from reference TRBV5-4 and TRBJ2-7): ETGVTQSPTHLIKTRGQQVTLRCSSQSGHNTVSWYQQALGQGPQFIFQYYREEENGRGNFPPRFSGLQFPNYSSELNVNALELDDSALYLCASSTPGQASYEQYFGPGTRLTVT.

The chain is built from TRBV28 and TRBJ1-6; D is ambiguous. The germline V gene encodes CDR1 MDHEN and CDR2 SYDVKM. The CDR3 has 16 amino acids. Trimming shortened V by 5 bases and J by 6 bases, and 17 bases separated the two germline ends. The chain's CDR3 is CASSPASGVLNSPLHF. CDR3 nucleotide sequence: TGTGCCAGCAGTCCCGCATCCGGGGTACTTAATTCACCCCTCCACTTT.

Only a few counts were recorded for this clone. V and J are TRBV6-5 and TRBJ1-3; D is uncertain. The CDR3 contains 14 residues. Germline V gene lookup returns CDR1 MNHEY and CDR2 SVGAGI. Trimming left V 10 bases short and J 0 bases short, with 13 bases between. Here the CDR3 DNA reads TGTGCCACCCGGGGTGAACTCTCTGGAAACACCATATATTTT. Translated: CATRGELSGNTIYF.

A few counts support this clone. The chain combines TRBV2 with TRBJ1-3; D perhaps matches TRBD1 (6 bases). Germline V lookup: CDR1 SNHLY, CDR2 FYNNEI. The CDR3 extends over 15 amino acids. Trimming removed 10 bases from V and 0 bases from J, with 16 bases in between. CDR3 sequence (DNA): TGTGCCACAGCGCTACGAGGGGGCTCTGGAAACACCATATATTTT. This translates into CATALRGGSGNTIYF.

This clone came up a few times. The rearrangement links TRBV30 to TRBJ2-1; 12 bases map to TRBD2. This CDR3 region has 13 residues. Germline CDR1 GTSNPN, CDR2 SVGIG (reference sequence). After removal of 2 bases from V and 15 bases from J, the junction contained 8 bases not matched to a gene. The CDR3 DNA sequence: TGTGCCTGGAGTAGTGCTAGCGGGGGGGCACGGTTCTTC. Its protein product is CAWSSASGGARFF.

The chain combines TRBV11-2 with TRBJ2-1, with 8 bases fitting TRBD1. CDR1 and CDR2 from the germline V gene are SGHAT and FQNNGV. The V and J ends lost 5 bases and 9 bases, in that order; junction bases with no gene match: 9. This CDR3 is 14 amino acids long. The CDR3 nucleotides are TGTGCCAGCAGCGCCGGACAGGGTAATTTTGAGCAGTTCTTC. This codes for CASSAGQGNFEQFF.

The rearrangement links TRBV19 to TRBJ1-5, with D possibly TRBD1 on 5 matching bases. Trimming cost V 7 bases and J 0 bases, with 19 bases left between them. Germline V CDR1 and CDR2: LNHDA, SQIVND (reference sequence). CDR3 length: 17 amino acids. The CDR3 DNA reads as TGTGCCAGTACCCTGAAGGGGAAGCGATATAGCAATCAGCCCCAGCATTTT. It specifies CASTLKGKRYSNQPQHF. Full variable domain (missing parts from reference TRBV19 and TRBJ1-5): DGGITQSPKYLFRKEGQNVTLSCEQNLNHDAMYWYRQDPGQGLRLIYYSQIVNDFQKGDIAEGYSVSREKKESFPLTVTSAQKNPTAFYLCASTLKGKRYSNQPQHFGDGTRLSIL.

J is TRBJ1-4 and V is TRBV18; D is unclear. CDR1 and CDR2 (germline): KGHSH, LQKENI. The CDR3 is 14 amino acids. Trimming removed 3 bases at V and 3 bases at J, with 8 bases between. The CDR3 loop reads CASSPPPANEKLFF. The CDR3 DNA reads as TGTGCCAGCTCACCCCCCCCGGCTAATGAAAAACTGTTTTTT.

This chain joins TRBV14 and TRBJ1-5; possible D gene TRBD1, 5 bases. CDR1 and CDR2 (germline): SGHDN, FVKESK. This CDR3 has 16 amino acids. With 2 bases removed from V and 5 bases from J, the gap between germline ends came to 16 bases. The CDR3 sequence: CASSQPQDLLYQPQHF. In nucleotides, the CDR3 is TGTGCCAGCAGCCAACCACAGGACCTGCTGTATCAGCCCCAGCATTTT.

The J gene is TRBJ2-3, the V gene TRBV19; 9 nucleotides agree with TRBD2. The germline gives CDR1 LNHDA, CDR2 SQIVND (reference sequence). This CDR3 has 16 amino acids. V lost 7 bases, J lost 3 bases, and 11 bases stayed unmatched. This CDR3 reads CASTASLAGLTDTQYF. CDR3 sequence (DNA): TGTGCCAGTACCGCTTCACTAGCGGGTTTGACAGATACGCAGTATTTT.

V usage is TRBV6-1 and J usage is TRBJ1-2; D remains unclear. This CDR3 is built from 13 residues. CDR1 and CDR2 from the germline V gene are MNHNS and SASEGT. V dropped 0 bases and J dropped 6 bases, with 8 bases sitting between them. The CDR3 region is CASSEARLHGYTF. CDR3 nucleotides: TGTGCCAGCAGTGAAGCGAGACTCCATGGCTACACCTTC.

The chain couples TRBV11-2 to TRBJ1-2; D gene ambiguous. Per germline, CDR1 SGHAT and CDR2 FQNNGV. Trimming stripped 5 bases from V and 0 bases from J, with 10 bases between. The CDR3 sequence is 14 residues long. Written as DNA, the CDR3 is TGTGCCAGCAGCCCCGGCGGGCCTAACTATGGCTACACCTTC. Encoded protein: CASSPGGPNYGYTF. The whole variable domain, remainder taken from reference TRBV11-2 and TRBJ1-2, is EAGVAQSPRYKIIEKRQSVAFWCNPISGHATLYWYQQILGQGPKLLIQFQNNGVVDDSQLPKDRFSAERLKGVDSTLKIQPAKLEDSAVYLCASSPGGPNYGYTFGSGTRLTVV.

The rearrangement joins TRBV6-5 to TRBJ2-3, with D tentatively TRBD2 (6 bases). CDR1 and CDR2 from the germline V gene are MNHEY and SVGAGI. Trimming cost V 2 bases and J 9 bases, with 9 bases left between them. This CDR3 has 12 residues. The CDR3 region has the DNA TGTGCCAGCAGTTACGGAGGGAACACGCAGTATTTT. This translates into CASSYGGNTQYF.

V and J are TRBV12-3 or TRBV12-4 and TRBJ2-7; TRBD1 agrees at 7 bases. The CDR3 consists of 12 residues. The V and J ends lost 7 bases and 3 bases, in that order; junction bases with no gene match: 3. The chain's CDR3 is CASTRTGYEQYF. In DNA, the CDR3 is TGTGCCAGCACCCGGACAGGCTACGAGCAGTACTTC.

Remarks on this clone: Different DNA sequences within this sample yield the same CDR3. This sequence joins TRBV3-1 (or the pseudogene TRBV3-2) and TRBJ2-5; 7 bases align to TRBD2. CDR3 length equals 14 residues. V shed 0 bases, J shed 3 bases, and the junction held 1 base outside the gene matches. Germline assignment: CDR1 LGHDT and CDR2 YNNKEL (reference sequence). The chain's CDR3 is CASSQEGGEETQYF. As DNA, the CDR3 is TGTGCCAGCAGCCAAGAGGGGGGGGAAGAGACCCAGTACTTC.

This sequence joins TRBV14 and TRBJ1-1, with 7 bases aligning to TRBD1. The germline V gene encodes CDR1 SGHDN and CDR2 FVKESK. The CDR3 is 13 amino acids. Unmatched junction bases numbered 6, after V lost 0 bases and J lost 11 bases. The chain's CDR3 is CASSQERRGRAFF. DNA of the CDR3: TGTGCCAGCAGCCAAGAGAGGAGGGGGCGGGCTTTCTTT. Filled out from reference TRBV14 and TRBJ1-1, the complete variable domain reads EAGVTQFPSHSVIEKGQTVTLRCDPISGHDNLYWYRRVMGKEIKFLLHFVKESKQDESGMPNNRFLAERTGGTYSTLKVQPAELEDSGVYFCASSQERRGRAFFGQGTRLTVV.

The V call is TRBV15, the J call TRBJ2-1, with a weak D call TRBD2 (5 bases). The CDR3 is 15 amino acids. Trimming took 0 bases from V and 8 from J, leaving 14 bases between them. CDR1 and CDR2 from the germline V gene are LNHNV and YYDKDF (reference sequence). The CDR3 loop reads CATSRDYGERYEQFF. The CDR3 bases are TGTGCCACCAGCAGAGATTACGGTGAGCGGTATGAGCAGTTCTTC. The full variable domain, with the rest looked up from reference TRBV15 and TRBJ2-1, is DAMVIQNPRYQVTQFGKPVTLSCSQTLNHNVMYWYQQKSSQAPKLLFHYYDKDFNNEADTPDNFQSRRPNTSFCFLDIRSPGLGDTAMYLCATSRDYGERYEQFFGPGTRLTVL.

V usage is TRBV27 and J usage is TRBJ2-3, with no clear D. Germline loops: CDR1 MNHEY, CDR2 SMNVEV (reference sequence). The CDR3 totals 14 residues. Trimming took 5 bases from V and 0 from J, leaving 9 bases between them. Here the CDR3 reads CASSPKKSTDTQYF. CDR3 in DNA: TGTGCCAGCAGTCCTAAGAAAAGCACAGATACGCAGTATTTT.

The V call is TRBV6-5, the J call TRBJ2-2; D is perhaps TRBD1 (6 bases). The CDR3 is 13 residues long. Germline V CDR1 and CDR2: MNHEY, SVGAGI. The V end lost 10 bases, the J end lost 7 bases, and 16 bases lay between the germline ends. CDR3 nucleotides: TGTGCCACCTTGAACAGGGTTCTCGGGGAGCTGTTTTTT. It yields the protein CATLNRVLGELFF.

Only one count was recorded for this clone. The chain joins TRBV7-6 to TRBJ2-1, with D tentatively TRBD2 (6 bases). CDR3 size: 14 residues. From germline, CDR1 is SGHVS and CDR2 FNYEAQ. Trimming cost V 5 bases and J 6 bases, with 14 bases left between them. The CDR3 DNA sequence: TGTGCCAGCAGCCGGGGCACCGGGGGCAATGAGCAGTTCTTC. This codes for CASSRGTGGNEQFF.

The J gene is TRBJ2-5, the V gene TRBV19; 9 positions agree with TRBD2. CDR1 and CDR2 (germline): LNHDA, SQIVND (reference sequence). CDR3 length: 13 amino acids. J gave up 3 bases and V 6 bases, and 2 bases lay outside the gene matches. CDR3 residues: CASRERGEETQYF. In nucleotides, the CDR3 is TGTGCCAGTAGGGAGCGGGGGGAAGAGACCCAGTACTTC.

CDR3 loop: CASSDGGVPDTQYF. The CDR3 nucleotides are TGTGCCAGCAGTGACGGAGGGGTCCCAGATACGCAGTATTTT. The genes are TRBV6-4 and TRBJ2-3, with TRBD2 as a possible D gene (6 bases). The germline gives CDR1 MRHNA, CDR2 SNTAGT. CDR3 size: 14 residues. Trimming removed 2 bases from V and 4 bases from J, with 10 bases in between.

The V gene is TRBV19, the J gene TRBJ2-5; 7 nucleotides align to TRBD1. Germline loops: CDR1 LNHDA, CDR2 SQIVND (reference sequence). This CDR3 region has 16 residues. The V segment lost 0 bases and the J segment 1 base; nucleotides outside the gene matches: 5. CDR3 region: CASSIDLNRGQETQYF. In nucleotides, the CDR3 is TGTGCCAGTAGTATAGATCTTAACAGGGGCCAAGAGACCCAGTACTTC.

This rearrangement joins TRBV5-1 to TRBJ2-5; 7 bases fit TRBD2. The trim removed 6 bases at V and 5 bases at J, leaving 7 bases unmatched. CDR3 length equals 13 residues. Germline V lookup: CDR1 SGHRS, CDR2 YFSETQ. CDR3 sequence reads: CASNGGVIETQYF. CDR3 DNA: TGCGCCAGCAATGGGGGGGTGATCGAGACCCAGTACTTC.